The clone carrying this TCR beta chain was recorded at least ten times. The antigen is not known. This sample stems from a study of read filtering for tumor transcriptome and immune sequencing. About the study: Among patients, some 17 were male and some 15 female, aged about 45 to 85 (mean approximately 60).

Sampling of bone marrow took place during active disease in every patient. From about 400 ng of RNA, a library with molecular barcoded alpha/delta and beta/gamma adaptors was made. Each CDR3 protein gets one entry after TCRdb re-called the reads with MiXCR. Here the sample spans approximately 25,000 distinct CDR3 sequences, approximately 14% being singletons. The germline gives CDR1 MNHEY, CDR2 SVGAGI. CDR3 length: 15 residues. Trimming took off 5 bases at V and 1 base at J, with 13 bases between the two ends. Overall study findings and caveats: Roughly 79% of IR-seq clonotypes had one read, totaling around 4% of reads; RNA-seq: 74.6% and 44.6%. RNA-seq captured clonotypes less deeply and reliably than IR-seq.

This sequence joins TRBV6-5 and TRBJ2-3; no definite D call. The sequenced material came from a population of CD138-negative cells sorted from bone marrow. This sequence originates from a donor at least 40 years old with multiple myeloma. CDR3 sequence (DNA): TGTGCCAGCAGTGAGCCCGGAGAGGGCACAGATACGCAGTATTTT. Encoded protein: CASSEPGEGTDTQYF.